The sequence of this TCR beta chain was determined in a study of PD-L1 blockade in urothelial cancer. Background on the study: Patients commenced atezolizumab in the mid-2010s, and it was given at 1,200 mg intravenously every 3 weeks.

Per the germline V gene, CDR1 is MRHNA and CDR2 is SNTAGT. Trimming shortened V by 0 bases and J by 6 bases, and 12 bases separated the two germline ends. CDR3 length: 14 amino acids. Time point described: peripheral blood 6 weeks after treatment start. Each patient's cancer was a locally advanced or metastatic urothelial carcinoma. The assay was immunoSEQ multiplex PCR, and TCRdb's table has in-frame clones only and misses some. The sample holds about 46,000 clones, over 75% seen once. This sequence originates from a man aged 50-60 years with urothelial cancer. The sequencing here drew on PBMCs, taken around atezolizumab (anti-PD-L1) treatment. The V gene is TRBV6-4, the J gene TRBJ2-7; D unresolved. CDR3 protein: CASSDSSARGEQYF. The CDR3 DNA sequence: TGTGCCAGCAGTGACTCGTCCGCCCGAGGCGAGCAGTACTTC.